Presented here are 14 T cell receptor beta chains from one specimen sequenced in a study of CXCR3-negative and CXCR3-positive naive CD8 T cells. Study results and caveats: CXCR3-negative naive cells had less hydrophobic TRB CDR3s than did CXCR3-positive naive cells.

The authors made the TRB cDNA libraries by 5' RACE using UMI labels. TCRdb re-called the 5' RACE reads; one entry per CDR3 protein, DNA not given. The ten most abundant clones cover 0.53% of a sample with tens of thousands of distinct CDR3 sequences. Their antigens remain unidentified. The specimen sequenced was naive CXCR3+ CD8+ T cells from blood. Specified subset: CD45RO-CCR7+CD27+CD95- naive CD8+ T cells expressing CXCR3 (TNR3+). The receptors here all came from a human donor in good health. Some clones in this sample may be carry-over from other donors' samples.

The gene calls are TRBV7-8 and TRBJ2-3; TCRdb's D call of TRBD2 is untestable without DNA. CDR3 size: 15 residues. Germline loops: CDR1 SGHVS, CDR2 FQNEAQ. This CDR3 is CASIAGERATDTQYF.

V and J are TRBV11-2 and TRBJ1-1. Germline CDR1 is SGHAT and CDR2 is FQNNGV. The CDR3 runs to 15 residues. CDR3 region: CASSLVLGANTEAFF.

This chain links TRBV29-1 with TRBJ1-3. The CDR3 totals 14 residues. Looked up from germline, CDR1 is SQVTM and CDR2 is ANQGSEA. The CDR3 is CSVAGRNSGNTIYF.

The chain recombines TRBV4-1 with TRBJ1-1. This CDR3 comprises 17 residues. Germline V CDR1 and CDR2: MGHRA, YSYEKL. The CDR3 here is CASSQDPLGTSPLGAFF.

The chain carries TRBV12-3 or TRBV12-4 and TRBJ2-7. This CDR3 region has 14 residues. The CDR3 is CASRAGRGAYEQYF.

This chain connects TRBV7-9 to TRBJ1-1; as DNA is missing, the TRBD1 call by TCRdb cannot be tested. In germline, CDR1 is SEHNR, CDR2 FQNEAQ (reference sequence). CDR3 length equals 15 residues. This CDR3 reads CASSFSQGKNTEAFF. Full variable domain (rest looked up from reference TRBV7-9 and TRBJ1-1): DTGVSQNPRHKITKRGQNVTFRCDPISEHNRLYWYRQTLGQGPEFLTYFQNEAQLEKSRLLSDRFSAERPKGSFSTLEIQRTEQGDSAMYLCASSFSQGKNTEAFFGQGTRLTVV.

This rearrangement joins TRBV20-1 to TRBJ1-2. The CDR3 length is 13 residues. CDR1 and CDR2 from the germline V gene are DFQATT and SNEGSKA (reference sequence). CDR3 sequence reads: CSARDPLNYGYTF.

The chain links TRBV27 to TRBJ1-5; TCRdb's D gene call, TRBD1, goes unchecked for lack of DNA. CDR3 length equals 14 residues. The V gene's germline CDR1 is MNHEY and CDR2 SMNVEV (reference sequence). The CDR3 region is CASSPYRETQPQHF.

This chain joins TRBV11-2 and TRBJ1-1; without DNA, the TCRdb call of TRBD1 cannot be checked. CDR3 size: 17 residues. The germline gives CDR1 SGHAT, CDR2 FQNNGV. The CDR3 reads CASSFGPVLSLNTEAFF.

V usage is TRBV27 and J usage is TRBJ2-7. Per germline, CDR1 MNHEY and CDR2 SMNVEV (reference sequence). The CDR3 spans 13 residues. CDR3: CASSTHLSYEQYF.

The chain combines TRBV4-1 with TRBJ2-7. This CDR3 has 17 residues. CDR1 and CDR2 from the germline V gene are MGHRA and YSYEKL. CDR3: CASSQVSLAVSSYEQYF.

This chain uses TRBV29-1 with TRBJ2-7; TCRdb selects TRBD1, and the lack of DNA leaves this call unchecked. The CDR3 sequence is 13 residues long. Germline values: CDR1 SQVTM, CDR2 ANQGSEA. The CDR3 is CSVVGRDYDEQYF.

V usage is TRBV20-1 and J usage is TRBJ2-1; TCRdb reports TRBD2, a call that lacks DNA to check it against. Germline CDR1 and CDR2: DFQATT and SNEGSKA (reference sequence). This CDR3 comprises 20 residues. Here the CDR3 reads CSARDGSGGPSGRAVNEQFF.

The chain uses TRBV29-1 and TRBJ2-7. The CDR3 is made up of 16 amino acids. Germline values: CDR1 SQVTM, CDR2 ANQGSEA. CDR3 sequence reads: CSVEASTRGLDYEQYF.